These 3 T cell receptor beta chains originate from one sample sequenced in a study of T cell changes during pregnancy in multiple sclerosis. Generated by immunoSEQ multiplex PCR, the TCRdb table keeps only in-frame clones and is missing some. The data contain tens of thousands of clones, about 92% of them seen just once; the ten biggest clones take up 2% to 2.5%. The sequencing here drew on peripheral blood, taken after pregnancy. The receptors derive from a female donor with multiple sclerosis, enrolled in a pregnancy study.

This chain links TRBV7-2 with TRBJ1-2; TRBD1 is a possible D gene (6 bases). The CDR3 is 12 amino acids. Germline assignment: CDR1 SGHTA and CDR2 FQGNSA. V shed 5 bases and J shed 6 bases, with 10 bases lying between them. CDR3 nucleotides: TGTGCCAGCAGCGCATACAGGGATGGCTACACCTTC. Its protein product is CASSAYRDGYTF.

The CDR3 reads CASSFSGAGSYEQYF. In DNA, the CDR3 is TGTGCCAGCAGCTTCAGTGGGGCTGGGTCCTACGAGCAGTACTTC. The genes are TRBV13 and TRBJ2-7, with a possible D match to TRBD1 (5 bases). The CDR3 totals 15 residues. Trimming stripped 3 bases from V and 1 base from J, with 13 bases between. Germline loops: CDR1 PRHDT, CDR2 FYEKMQ (reference sequence).

As DNA, the CDR3 is TGTGCCTGGAAAGAATGGCAGGATACGCAGTATTTT. The encoded protein is CAWKEWQDTQYF. The chain has TRBV30 and TRBJ2-3; D is unresolved. Germline CDR1 and CDR2: GTSNPN and SVGIG (reference sequence). Trimming cost V 4 bases and J 6 bases, with 11 bases left between them. This CDR3 spans 12 amino acids.